This is a list of T cell receptor beta chains from one sample in a study of T cells in Graves' hyperthyroidism and ophthalmopathy. TCRdb itself ran the multiplex PCR reads through MiXCR, one entry per CDR3 protein. The profile shows about 180,000 distinct CDR3 sequences, approximately 15% of them singletons. The sample comprised blood. The receptor set was obtained from a woman aged 50 to 65 with Graves' hyperthyroidism. CDR3s include the opening cysteine and the closing phenylalanine or tryptophan. Each record gives: CDR3 length, V gene, J gene, clone size, D gene, CDR3 DNA, CDR3 protein. The D gene is left open where the match is weak. Size is omitted from some rows. Given values are once, few, many or a class for expanded clones.

len: 16; v_gene: TRBV11-2; j_gene: TRBJ2-1; abundance: many; d_gene: NA; CDR3nt: TGTGCCAGCAGCTCCGTTGTGGTAAGGTCCTACAATGAGCAGTTCTTC; CDR3aa: CASSSVVVRSYNEQFF
len: 13; v_gene: TRBV20-1; j_gene: TRBJ1-1; abundance: many; d_gene: NA; CDR3nt: TGCAGTGCTAGCGGTCCATTGAACACTGAAGCTTTCTTT; CDR3aa: CSASGPLNTEAFF
len: 14; v_gene: TRBV14; j_gene: TRBJ1-2; abundance: NA; d_gene: NA; CDR3nt: TGTGCCAGCAGCCATCACGACGCCCTCTATGGCTACACCTTC; CDR3aa: CASSHHDALYGYTF
len: 15; v_gene: TRBV11-2; j_gene: TRBJ2-1; abundance: once; d_gene: TRBD2; CDR3nt: TGTGCCAGCAGCTTAGAAGCGGGGATTTACAATGAGCAGTTCTTC; CDR3aa: CASSLEAGIYNEQFF
len: 13; v_gene: TRBV7-9; j_gene: TRBJ2-7; abundance: few; d_gene: NA; CDR3nt: TGTGCCAGCAGCTCCCCCCGGACCTACGAGCAGTACTTC; CDR3aa: CASSSPRTYEQYF
len: 14; v_gene: TRBV5-1; j_gene: TRBJ1-3; abundance: many; d_gene: NA; CDR3nt: TGCGCCAGCAGCTTAGGGAGCACTGGAAACACCATATATTTT; CDR3aa: CASSLGSTGNTIYF
len: 14; v_gene: TRBV2; j_gene: TRBJ2-2; abundance: few; d_gene: NA; CDR3nt: TGTGCCAGAGGGGGGCTGGGGAACACCGGGGAGCTGTTTTTT; CDR3aa: CARGGLGNTGELFF
len: 14; v_gene: TRBV19; j_gene: TRBJ1-1; abundance: many; d_gene: NA; CDR3nt: TGTGCCAGTAGTCATGGACGAATTGAGGCTGAAGCTTTCTTT; CDR3aa: CASSHGRIEAEAFF
len: 14; v_gene: TRBV4-1; j_gene: TRBJ1-4; abundance: few; d_gene: NA; CDR3nt: TGCGCCAGCAGTCCCCGGGACGGTCATGAAAAACTGTTTTTT; CDR3aa: CASSPRDGHEKLFF
len: 19; v_gene: TRBV12-3/TRBV12-4; j_gene: TRBJ2-2; abundance: many; d_gene: TRBD2; CDR3nt: TGTGCCAGCGTAAAGGGGACTAGCGGTCCCCGTCCGCGATCAGGGGAGCTGTTTTTT; CDR3aa: CASVKGTSGPRPRSGELFF
len: 15; v_gene: TRBV9; j_gene: TRBJ2-3; abundance: many; d_gene: TRBD2; CDR3nt: TGTGCCAGCAGCGTAGAACTAGCGGCCCCCAATACGCAGTATTTT; CDR3aa: CASSVELAAPNTQYF
len: 16; v_gene: TRBV7-2; j_gene: TRBJ2-7; abundance: many; d_gene: TRBD2; CDR3nt: TGTGCCAGCAGCGGACTAGCGGGGATAAGCTCCTACGAGCAGTACTTC; CDR3aa: CASSGLAGISSYEQYF
len: 12; v_gene: TRBV2; j_gene: TRBJ2-7; abundance: many; d_gene: NA; CDR3nt: TGTGCCAGCGGCCCCGGGATCTACGAGCAGTACTTC; CDR3aa: CASGPGIYEQYF
len: 17; v_gene: TRBV15; j_gene: TRBJ2-4; abundance: many; d_gene: NA; CDR3nt: TGTGCCACCAGCAGAGCTAGTGGGGGACTAGCCAAAAACATTCAGTACTTC; CDR3aa: CATSRASGGLAKNIQYF
len: 18; v_gene: TRBV12-5; j_gene: TRBJ1-2; abundance: many; d_gene: NA; CDR3nt: TGTGCTAGTGGTTTCCACCCGGTATACGATTCGTTGGGCTATGGCTACACCTTC; CDR3aa: CASGFHPVYDSLGYGYTF
len: 15; v_gene: TRBV7-9; j_gene: TRBJ2-7; abundance: many; d_gene: TRBD1; CDR3nt: TGTGCCAGCAGCCCGACAGGGGTGAACGACTACGAGCAGTACTTC; CDR3aa: CASSPTGVNDYEQYF
len: 13; v_gene: TRBV6-1; j_gene: TRBJ1-6; abundance: many; d_gene: NA; CDR3nt: TGTGCCAGCAGTAACCCCTATAATTCACCCCTCCACTTT; CDR3aa: CASSNPYNSPLHF
len: 12; v_gene: TRBV9; j_gene: TRBJ2-2; abundance: many; d_gene: NA; CDR3nt: TGTGCCAGCAAATTTTGGACCGGGGAGCTGTTTTTT; CDR3aa: CASKFWTGELFF
len: 15; v_gene: TRBV2; j_gene: TRBJ1-6; abundance: many; d_gene: NA; CDR3nt: TGTGCCAGCAGTGAACGAGGGGAGGGTAATTCACCCCTCCACTTT; CDR3aa: CASSERGEGNSPLHF
len: 15; v_gene: TRBV11-2; j_gene: TRBJ2-5; abundance: many; d_gene: NA; CDR3nt: TGTGCCAGCAGCTTCCGGGGCTTCGGCCAAGAGACCCAGTACTTC; CDR3aa: CASSFRGFGQETQYF
len: 15; v_gene: TRBV12-3/TRBV12-4; j_gene: TRBJ2-3; abundance: many; d_gene: NA; CDR3nt: TGTGCCAGCACTCCTGGGAGGGGGCAGGGAGATACGCAGTATTTT; CDR3aa: CASTPGRGQGDTQYF
len: 15; v_gene: TRBV29-1; j_gene: TRBJ2-2; abundance: many; d_gene: NA; CDR3nt: TGCAGCGTGGGAACATGGGGAAGAAACACCGGGGAGCTGTTTTTT; CDR3aa: CSVGTWGRNTGELFF
len: 14; v_gene: TRBV6-1; j_gene: TRBJ1-5; abundance: many; d_gene: NA; CDR3nt: TGTGCCAGCAGTGCGCGGGGTTCCAATCAGCCCCAGCATTTT; CDR3aa: CASSARGSNQPQHF
len: 14; v_gene: TRBV7-6; j_gene: TRBJ1-1; abundance: many; d_gene: NA; CDR3nt: TGTGCCAGCAGCTCCGGGACGGGAAACACTGAAGCTTTCTTT; CDR3aa: CASSSGTGNTEAFF
len: 12; v_gene: TRBV14; j_gene: TRBJ2-1; abundance: many; d_gene: NA; CDR3nt: TGTGCCAGCAGCCTTTATCAGTCTGAGCAGTTCTTC; CDR3aa: CASSLYQSEQFF
len: 15; v_gene: TRBV10-3; j_gene: TRBJ1-2; abundance: many; d_gene: NA; CDR3nt: TGTGCCATCAGTGGGGGCATGGCCGCCGCCCTAGGCTACACCTTC; CDR3aa: CAISGGMAAALGYTF
len: 13; v_gene: TRBV6-1; j_gene: TRBJ1-5; abundance: many; d_gene: NA; CDR3nt: TGTGCCAGCAGCCCAGGGAGCAATCAGCCCCAGCATTTT; CDR3aa: CASSPGSNQPQHF
len: 14; v_gene: TRBV5-6; j_gene: TRBJ1-2; abundance: many; d_gene: TRBD1; CDR3nt: TGTGCCAGCAGCTCACACAGGGGGCGCGGAGGCTACACCTTC; CDR3aa: CASSSHRGRGGYTF